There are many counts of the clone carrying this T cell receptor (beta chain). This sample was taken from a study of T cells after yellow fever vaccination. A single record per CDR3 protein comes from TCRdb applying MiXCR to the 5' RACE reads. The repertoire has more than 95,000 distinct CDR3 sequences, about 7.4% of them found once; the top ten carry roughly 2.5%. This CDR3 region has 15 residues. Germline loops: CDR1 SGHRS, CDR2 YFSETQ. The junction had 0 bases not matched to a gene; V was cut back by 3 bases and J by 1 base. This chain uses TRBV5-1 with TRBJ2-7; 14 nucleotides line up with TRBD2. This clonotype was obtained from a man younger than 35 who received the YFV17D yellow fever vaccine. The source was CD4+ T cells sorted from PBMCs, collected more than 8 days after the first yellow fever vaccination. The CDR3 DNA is TGCGCCAGCAGCTGGACTAGCGGGGGGTCCTACGAGCAGTACGTC. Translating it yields CASSWTSGGSYEQYV.